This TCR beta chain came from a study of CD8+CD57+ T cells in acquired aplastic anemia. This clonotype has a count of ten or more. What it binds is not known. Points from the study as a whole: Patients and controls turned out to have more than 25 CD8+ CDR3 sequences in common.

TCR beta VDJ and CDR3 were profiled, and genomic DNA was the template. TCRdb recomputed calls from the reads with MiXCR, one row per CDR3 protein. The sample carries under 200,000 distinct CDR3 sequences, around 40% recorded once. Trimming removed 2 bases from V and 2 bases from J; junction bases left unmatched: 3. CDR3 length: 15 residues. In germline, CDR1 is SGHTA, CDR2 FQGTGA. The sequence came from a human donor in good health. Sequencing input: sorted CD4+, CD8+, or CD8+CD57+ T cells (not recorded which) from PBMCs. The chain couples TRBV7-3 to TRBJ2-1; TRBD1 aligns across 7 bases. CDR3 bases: TGTGCCAGCAGCTTATGGGACAGTCCCTACAATGAGCAGTTCTTC. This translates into CASSLWDSPYNEQFF.